What follows are 2 T cell receptor beta chains derived from one specimen sequenced in a study of a mutant IDH1 vaccine in newly diagnosed glioma. Which antigens these TCRs recognize remains unknown. As for time point: week 23, last vaccination. The vaccine gave 300 ug of a 20-mer mutant IDH1 peptide subcutaneously per dose. Produced via immunoSEQ multiplex PCR; TCRdb's table is partial and in-frame only. The sample has about 60,000 clones, 85% to 90% seen once; the top ten hold about 1.4%. The sample here was PBMCs, taken from a glioma patient whose treatment included an IDH1 peptide vaccine. These receptors came from a middle-aged man with glioma.

V gene TRBV4-2 combines with J gene TRBJ2-1; maybe TRBD1 (5 bases). CDR1 LGHNA and CDR2 YNFKEQ come from the germline V gene. This CDR3 has 18 amino acids. The V gene lost 0 bases and the J gene lost 0 bases, with 15 bases spanning the gap. The CDR3: CASSQDRGGASSYNEQFF. The CDR3 nucleotides are TGTGCCAGCAGCCAAGATAGGGGTGGGGCTAGCTCCTACAATGAGCAGTTCTTC.

This chain uses TRBV5-1 with TRBJ1-2, with 7 bases aligning to TRBD1. The trim removed 1 base at V and 7 bases at J, leaving 7 bases unmatched. In germline, CDR1 is SGHRS, CDR2 YFSETQ. The CDR3 is made up of 14 amino acids. The CDR3 region has the DNA TGCGCCAGCAGCTTGATCACAGGGGTCGGTGGCTACACCTTC. This codes for CASSLITGVGGYTF.